This T cell receptor (beta chain) was sequenced during a study of shared clonotypes between healthy human individuals. Per germline, CDR1 LGHNA and CDR2 YSLEER. The CDR3 sequence is 15 residues long. Trimming at V came to 0 bases and at J to 8 bases, leaving 8 bases not matched to a gene. Only in-frame clones appear in the TCRdb table, and some are missing; sequencing was by immunoSEQ multiplex PCR. The sample holds 1.6 million or so clones, 96% seen once. Sequencing was performed on naive CD4+ T cells sorted from blood. Subset given: CD45RA+ positively selected. This clonotype was obtained from a man aged 25 to 40 in good health. J is TRBJ1-2 and V is TRBV4-3; 8 bases align to TRBD1. CDR3 in DNA: TGCGCCAGCAGCCAAGACCAGGGGGCGCGACAGGGCTACACCTTC. It encodes CASSQDQGARQGYTF.